The T cell receptor beta chain under discussion was sequenced for a study of OX40 agonist ivuxolimab in advanced cancers. The wider study: Two patients with cutaneous melanoma and one with hepatocellular carcinoma, three in total, showed partial responses.

Assay used: immunoSEQ multiplex PCR; TCRdb lists only in-frame clones, some missing. The profile shows 75,000 to 100,000 clones, roughly four fifths of them singletons. Patients were excluded for autoimmune disease history or systemic immunosuppression. Regarding this clone: Its target is unknown.

Germline V CDR1 and CDR2: MNHEY, SMNVEV (reference sequence). With V trimmed by 5 bases and J by 0 bases, 15 bases remained unmatched. The CDR3 runs to 18 residues. General study points: On average, CD8+ T cells showed a greater number of expanded clones than CD4+.

This clonotype was sampled from an adult with an advanced solid tumor such as melanoma, head and neck, liver or kidney cancer. This chain links TRBV27 with TRBJ1-1; 7 bases fit TRBD1. The starting material was CD4+ or CD8+ T cells sorted from blood, obtained in a trial of the OX40 agonist ivuxolimab. The CDR3 DNA is TGTGCCAGCAGTCACGCCCCGGGGACAGCCTATATGAACACTGAAGCTTTCTTT. It yields the protein CASSHAPGTAYMNTEAFF.